This T cell receptor beta chain was sequenced for a study of blood T cells in healthy people across ages. In the study overall: Template-switching capture recovered about one barcoded beta molecule per two T cells.

Study-level results: With age, beta diversity per million T cells declined roughly linearly, significantly by 30 to 40.

V was clipped by 3 bases and J by 9 bases; unmatched bases: 5. CDR1 and CDR2 from the germline V gene are SGHTA and FQGTGA. This CDR3 is built from 15 residues. The draw of peripheral blood yielded approximately 10 milliliters from each donor. This clonotype was counted only a few times. Its antigen is still unknown. Through a sample-barcoded 5' primer and a J-beta primer mix, a second PCR was run for roughly 7 to 12 cycles. Each cDNA molecule was tagged by a template-switch adaptor that had 12 random nucleotides. One entry per CDR3 protein results from TCRdb running MiXCR on the 5' RACE reads. The repertoire consists of approximately 800,000 distinct CDR3 sequences, with 62% occurring once and the leading ten covering about a quarter.

The sample comprised blood. The chain recombines TRBV7-3 with TRBJ2-1, with TRBD2 identical over 13 bases. This TCR was sampled from a man aged 25 to 40 in good health. In nucleotides, the CDR3 is TGTGCCAGCAGCTTCACTAGCGGGGGGGCTAGTGAGCAGTTCTTC. Protein sequence: CASSFTSGGASEQFF.